Listed here is a single TCR beta chain. This sample stems from a study of TIL therapy for anti-PD-1-resistant metastatic lung cancer. Study-level background: Tumor harvest preceded PD-1/PD-L1 blockade, followed by nivolumab treatment. Tumors had a median PD-L1 proportion score of more than 5%. Tumors carried a median roughly 1.5 non-synonymous mutations per megabase.

As for time point: pre-treatment sample, taken before nivolumab and TIL therapy. The CDR3 sequence is 18 residues long. Germline V gene lookup returns CDR1 SGHRS and CDR2 YFSETQ. V shed 3 bases, J shed 2 bases, and the junction held 8 bases outside the gene matches. This was the immunoSEQ v3 assay. TCRdb's table, derived via immunoSEQ multiplex PCR, lists solely in-frame clones and lacks some. The sample contains some 37,000 clones, around four fifths of which appear only once. The material sequenced was blood, taken at baseline. This sequence joins TRBV5-1 and TRBJ2-3; 14 bases line up with TRBD2. The TCR comes from a person aged 25-80 years with non-small cell lung cancer. In DNA form, the CDR3 reads TGCGCCAGCAGCTCTGGACTAGCGGGGGGCTATTTCACAGATACGCAGTATTTT. This encodes CASSSGLAGGYFTDTQYF.